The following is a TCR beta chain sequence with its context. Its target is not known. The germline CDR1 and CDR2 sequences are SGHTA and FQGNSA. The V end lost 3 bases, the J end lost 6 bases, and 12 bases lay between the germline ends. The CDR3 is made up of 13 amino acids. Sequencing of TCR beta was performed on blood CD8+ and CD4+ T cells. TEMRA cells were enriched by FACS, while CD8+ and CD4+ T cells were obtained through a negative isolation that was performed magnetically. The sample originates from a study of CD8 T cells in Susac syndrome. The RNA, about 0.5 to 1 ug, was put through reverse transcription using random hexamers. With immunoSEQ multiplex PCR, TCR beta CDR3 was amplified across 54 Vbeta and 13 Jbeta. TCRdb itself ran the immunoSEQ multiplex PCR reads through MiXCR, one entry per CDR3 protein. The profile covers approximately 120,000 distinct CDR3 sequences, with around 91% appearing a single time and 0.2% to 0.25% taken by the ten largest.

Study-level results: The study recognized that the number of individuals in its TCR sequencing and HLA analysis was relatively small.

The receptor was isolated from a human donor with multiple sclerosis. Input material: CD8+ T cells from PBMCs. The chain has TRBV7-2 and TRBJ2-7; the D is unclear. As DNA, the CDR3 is TGTGCCAGCAGCTTCCCACCCAGCGCCGAGCAGTACTTC. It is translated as CASSFPPSAEQYF.